This T cell receptor (beta chain) was profiled in a study of blood T cell repertoires in COVID-19. Study overall: Samples of COVID-19 (acute and convalescent) were obtained from the United States, Italy and Spain. In each case, the material was cDNA or gDNA derived from T cells, B-cell-depleted T cells, or PBMCs.

Germline lookup yields CDR1 LGHNA and CDR2 YSLEER. The CDR3 consists of 16 residues. V was clipped by 1 base and J by 4 bases; unmatched bases: 6. Per the authors' pipeline: Scientists estimated how many nucleated cells there were by amplifying reference gene primers. The assay was immunoSEQ multiplex PCR, and TCRdb's table has in-frame clones only and misses some. V and J calls and clone size come straight from that table; D and trimming were deduced from the DNA. The data contain a few hundred thousand clones, about nine tenths of them singletons. Sequencing was done on a sample of peripheral blood. This clonotype originated in a man aged 60-69 years with acute or convalescent COVID-19. The chain carries TRBV4-3 and TRBJ2-1; 8 nucleotides match TRBD1. The CDR3 nucleotides are TGCGCCAGCAGCCAAGTAGCAGGGGGCAGGTACAATGAGCAGTTCTTC. As protein: CASSQVAGGRYNEQFF.